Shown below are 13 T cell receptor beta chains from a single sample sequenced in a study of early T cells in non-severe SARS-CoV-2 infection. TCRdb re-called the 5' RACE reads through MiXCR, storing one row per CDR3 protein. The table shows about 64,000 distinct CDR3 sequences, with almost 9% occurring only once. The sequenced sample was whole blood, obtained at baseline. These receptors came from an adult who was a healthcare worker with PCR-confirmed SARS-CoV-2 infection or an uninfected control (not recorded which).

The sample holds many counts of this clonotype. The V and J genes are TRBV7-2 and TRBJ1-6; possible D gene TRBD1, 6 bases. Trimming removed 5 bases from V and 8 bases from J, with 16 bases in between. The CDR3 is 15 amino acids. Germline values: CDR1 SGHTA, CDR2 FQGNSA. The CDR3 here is CASSPGGRYDSPLHF. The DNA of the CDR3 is TGTGCCAGCAGCCCCGGGGGCCGGTACGATTCACCCCTCCACTTT.

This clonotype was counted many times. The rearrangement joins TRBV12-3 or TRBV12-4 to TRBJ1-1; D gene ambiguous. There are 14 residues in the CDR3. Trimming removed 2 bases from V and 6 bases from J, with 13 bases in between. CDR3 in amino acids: CASSLTGRISEAFF. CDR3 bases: TGTGCCAGCAGTTTAACGGGAAGGATCTCTGAAGCTTTCTTT.

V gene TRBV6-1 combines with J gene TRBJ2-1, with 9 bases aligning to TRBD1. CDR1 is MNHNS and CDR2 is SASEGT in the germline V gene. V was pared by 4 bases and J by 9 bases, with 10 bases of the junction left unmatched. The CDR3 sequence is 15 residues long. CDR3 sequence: CASSGYGDRAVEQFF. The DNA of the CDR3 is TGTGCCAGCAGTGGTTATGGGGACAGGGCCGTTGAGCAGTTCTTC.

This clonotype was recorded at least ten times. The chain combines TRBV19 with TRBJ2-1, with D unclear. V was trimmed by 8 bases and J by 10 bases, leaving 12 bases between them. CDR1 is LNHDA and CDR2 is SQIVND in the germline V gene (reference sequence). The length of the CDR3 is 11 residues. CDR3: CASPPVGEQFF. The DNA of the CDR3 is TGTGCCAGTCCCCCCGTAGGAGAGCAGTTCTTC.

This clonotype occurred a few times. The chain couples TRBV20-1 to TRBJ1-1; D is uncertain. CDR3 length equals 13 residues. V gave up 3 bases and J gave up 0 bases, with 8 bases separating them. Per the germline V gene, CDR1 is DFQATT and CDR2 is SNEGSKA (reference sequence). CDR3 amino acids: CSARSQMNTEAFF. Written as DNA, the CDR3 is TGCAGTGCTAGGTCCCAGATGAACACTGAAGCTTTCTTT.

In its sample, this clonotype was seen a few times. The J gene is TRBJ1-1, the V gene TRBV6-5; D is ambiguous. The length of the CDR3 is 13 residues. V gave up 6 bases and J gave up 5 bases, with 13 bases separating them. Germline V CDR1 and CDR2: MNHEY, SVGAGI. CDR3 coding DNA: TGTGCCAGCAGCCCCGGGCCCGGGACTGAAGCTTTCTTT. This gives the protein CASSPGPGTEAFF.

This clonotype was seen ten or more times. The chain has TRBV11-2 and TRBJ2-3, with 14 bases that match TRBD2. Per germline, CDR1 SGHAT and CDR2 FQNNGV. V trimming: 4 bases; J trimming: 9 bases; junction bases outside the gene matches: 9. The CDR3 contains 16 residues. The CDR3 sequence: CASSSTSGRAELTQYF. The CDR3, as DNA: TGTGCCAGCAGCTCGACTAGCGGGAGGGCCGAACTCACGCAGTATTTT.

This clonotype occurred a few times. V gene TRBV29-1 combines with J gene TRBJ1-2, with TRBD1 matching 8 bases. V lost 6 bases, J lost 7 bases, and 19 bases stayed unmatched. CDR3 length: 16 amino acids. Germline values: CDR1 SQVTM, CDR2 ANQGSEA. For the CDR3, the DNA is TGCAGCGTCACTCGGGTGCAGGGACAGGAGACTGGTGGCTACACCTTC. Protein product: CSVTRVQGQETGGYTF.

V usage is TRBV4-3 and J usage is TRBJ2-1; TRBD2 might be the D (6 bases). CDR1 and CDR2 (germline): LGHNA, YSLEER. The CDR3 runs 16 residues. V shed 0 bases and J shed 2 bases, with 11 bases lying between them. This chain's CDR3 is CASSQERWGAYNEQFF. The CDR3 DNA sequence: TGCGCCAGCAGCCAAGAGAGGTGGGGGGCCTACAATGAGCAGTTCTTC.

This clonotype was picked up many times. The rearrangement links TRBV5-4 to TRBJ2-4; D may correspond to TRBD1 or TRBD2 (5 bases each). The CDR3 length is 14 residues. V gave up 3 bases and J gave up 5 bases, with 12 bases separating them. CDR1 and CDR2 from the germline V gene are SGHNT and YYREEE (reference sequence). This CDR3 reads CASSYRGAQNIQYF. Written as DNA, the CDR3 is TGTGCCAGCAGCTACCGGGGCGCCCAAAACATTCAGTACTTC.

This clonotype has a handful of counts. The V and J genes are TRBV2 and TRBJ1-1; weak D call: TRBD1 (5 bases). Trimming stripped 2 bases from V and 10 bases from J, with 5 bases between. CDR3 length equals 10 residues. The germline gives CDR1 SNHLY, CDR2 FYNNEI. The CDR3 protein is CASSEQGAFF. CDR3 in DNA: TGTGCCAGCAGTGAACAGGGAGCTTTCTTT.

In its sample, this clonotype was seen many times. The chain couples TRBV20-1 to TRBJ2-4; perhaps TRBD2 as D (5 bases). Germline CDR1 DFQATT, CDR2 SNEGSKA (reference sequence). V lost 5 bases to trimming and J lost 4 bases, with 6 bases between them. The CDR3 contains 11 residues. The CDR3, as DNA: TGCAGTGCTGGCGGGAAAAACATTCAGTACTTC. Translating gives CSAGGKNIQYF.

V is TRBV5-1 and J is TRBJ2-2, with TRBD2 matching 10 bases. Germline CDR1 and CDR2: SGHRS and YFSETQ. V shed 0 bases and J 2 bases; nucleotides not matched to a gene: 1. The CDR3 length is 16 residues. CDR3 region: CASSLVLAGNTGELFF. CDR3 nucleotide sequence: TGCGCCAGCAGCTTGGTACTAGCGGGAAACACCGGGGAGCTGTTTTTT.